These 32 T cell receptor beta chains came from one sample sequenced in a study of graft-versus-host responses after intestinal transplantation. Here immunoSEQ multiplex PCR was the method, and the copy in TCRdb shows in-frame clones only, minus some. Among some 13,000 clones listed, 70% to 90% were seen once. Specimen: PBMCs, collected after intestinal transplantation. The receptors here all came from a human patient who received an intestinal transplant, so some T cells may come from the graft donor.

The chain carries TRBV18 and TRBJ2-3; the match to TRBD1 covers 8 bases. The germline CDR1 and CDR2 sequences are KGHSH and LQKENI. The CDR3 is 16 amino acids. V was clipped by 0 bases and J by 3 bases; unmatched bases: 5. As DNA, the CDR3 is TGTGCCAGCTCACCACCCAGGGGGCGGAGGACAGATACGCAGTATTTT. Amino acids: CASSPPRGRRTDTQYF.

This chain uses TRBV27 with TRBJ1-2; D possibly corresponds to TRBD1 (5 bases). Germline V gene data show CDR1 as MNHEY and CDR2 as SMNVEV (reference sequence). V dropped 7 bases and J dropped 6 bases, with 9 bases sitting between them. The CDR3 is made up of 11 amino acids. The chain's CDR3 is CASTGGHGYTF. Written as DNA, the CDR3 is TGTGCCAGCACCGGGGGACATGGCTACACCTTC.

This clone has a single count. This CDR3 is CASTGVFSNQPQHF. In DNA, the CDR3 is TGTGCCAGCACAGGGGTTTTTAGCAATCAGCCCCAGCATTTT. The chain joins TRBV19 to TRBJ1-5; 7 positions match TRBD1. Losses at the gene ends were 9 bases for V and 0 bases for J; bases not matched to a gene: 5. CDR1 and CDR2 from the germline V gene are LNHDA and SQIVND (reference sequence). This CDR3 has 14 amino acids.

V usage is TRBV6-6 and J usage is TRBJ2-7, with a possible D match to TRBD2 (5 bases). Germline CDR1 reads MNHNY; CDR2 reads SVGAGI (reference sequence). The CDR3 consists of 14 residues. With 4 bases removed from V and 0 bases from J, the gap between germline ends came to 10 bases. CDR3 loop: CASSFSAASYEQYF. The CDR3 coding sequence is TGTGCCAGCAGTTTTTCAGCGGCCTCCTACGAGCAGTACTTC.

The V call is TRBV11-2, the J call TRBJ2-3, with 12 nucleotides matching TRBD2. V was pared by 5 bases and J by 0 bases, with 12 bases of the junction left unmatched. This CDR3 spans 19 amino acids. Germline-derived CDR1 and CDR2 are SGHAT and FQNNGV. The CDR3 sequence is CASSPDWTSGIYSTDTQYF. The CDR3 DNA reads TGTGCCAGCAGCCCTGACTGGACTAGCGGGATTTATAGCACAGATACGCAGTATTTT.

The chain joins TRBV2 to TRBJ2-5; 9 positions agree with TRBD1. Germline loops: CDR1 SNHLY, CDR2 FYNNEI. V was clipped by 4 bases and J by 1 base; unmatched bases: 4. CDR3 length: 15 residues. The CDR3 sequence: CASSAQGAPQETQYF. CDR3 sequence (DNA): TGTGCCAGCAGTGCACAGGGGGCCCCCCAAGAGACCCAGTACTTC.

This clone was observed a few times. This chain uses TRBV6-6 with TRBJ1-1; no firm D call. The V end lost 0 bases, the J end lost 6 bases, and 11 bases lay between the germline ends. CDR1 and CDR2 from the germline V gene are MNHNY and SVGAGI (reference sequence). The CDR3 is 14 residues long. CDR3 amino acids: CASSYSQDGAEAFF. CDR3 nucleotide sequence: TGTGCCAGCAGTTACTCTCAGGACGGGGCTGAAGCTTTCTTT.

The CDR3 DNA is TGTGCCAGCAGACTAGCTGGGATCCGGGAGCTGTTTTTT. Residues: CASRLAGIRELFF. V and J are TRBV2 and TRBJ2-2, with a weak D call TRBD2 (6 bases). The germline V gene has CDR1 SNHLY and CDR2 FYNNEI. The CDR3 runs to 13 residues. V gave up 6 bases and J gave up 9 bases, with 14 bases separating them.

The chain combines TRBV6-4 with TRBJ2-7; D ambiguous. With 2 bases removed from V and 2 bases from J, the gap between germline ends came to 16 bases. CDR3 length: 16 residues. Germline V gene sequence: CDR1 MRHNA, CDR2 SNTAGT. As DNA, the CDR3 is TGTGCCAGCAGTGACAGTCAAGCCCCTCTCCCCTACGAGCAGTACTTC. Its translation: CASSDSQAPLPYEQYF.

This chain links TRBV4-2 with TRBJ2-7; TRBD1 aligns across 9 bases. The junction had 5 bases not matched to a gene; V was cut back by 3 bases and J by 5 bases. Per the germline V gene, CDR1 is LGHNA and CDR2 is YNFKEQ. CDR3 length: 14 amino acids. DNA of the CDR3: TGTGCCAGCAGCCAGCACAGGGGGCTAAACGAGCAGTACTTC. Residues: CASSQHRGLNEQYF.

The V and J genes are TRBV27 and TRBJ2-3; D is unclear. Germline V lookup: CDR1 MNHEY, CDR2 SMNVEV (reference sequence). Trimming left V 5 bases short and J 11 bases short, with 14 bases between. This CDR3 contains 12 residues. The CDR3 is CASSAASHLQYF. CDR3 nucleotides: TGTGCCAGCAGTGCAGCAAGTCATCTGCAGTATTTT.

This chain joins TRBV2 and TRBJ2-7; 8 bases match TRBD1. Germline assignment: CDR1 SNHLY and CDR2 FYNNEI. The CDR3 has 13 amino acids. V dropped 2 bases and J dropped 10; count of bases not matched to a gene: 7. The CDR3 nucleotides read TGTGCCAGCAGTGAATGGGGGGACAGGCCCCAGTACTTC. As protein: CASSEWGDRPQYF.

V is TRBV27 and J is TRBJ2-1; tentative D call: TRBD1 (6 bases). The ends were cut back, 3 bases at V and 0 bases at J, with 15 bases in the middle. Looked up from germline, CDR1 is MNHEY and CDR2 is SMNVEV (reference sequence). The CDR3 is 17 amino acids. The CDR3 region has the DNA TGTGCCAGCAGTTTTCTCCAGGGGCGATACTCCTACAATGAGCAGTTCTTC. This sequence encodes CASSFLQGRYSYNEQFF.

The chain joins TRBV30 to TRBJ2-1; D not resolved. In germline, CDR1 is GTSNPN, CDR2 SVGIG (reference sequence). Trimming pared 0 bases from V and 8 bases from J, leaving 8 bases between. The CDR3 totals 12 residues. Here the CDR3 reads CAWSVEWDEQFF. The CDR3 nucleotides read TGTGCCTGGAGTGTTGAGTGGGATGAGCAGTTCTTC.

This chain links TRBV4-2 with TRBJ2-5; TRBD2 matches 7 bases. The closer fit of TRBJ2-7 to the DNA end suggests the J call may be wrong. Germline V lookup: CDR1 LGHNA, CDR2 YNFKEQ. This CDR3 has 16 amino acids. The CDR3 DNA follows: TGTGCCAGCAGCCAAGAGGTGGGGCGGGGGTTCAACGAGCAGTACTTC. The encoded protein is CASSQEVGRGFNEQYF.

The chain combines TRBV7-9 with TRBJ1-4, with 7 bases aligning to TRBD1. Germline V gene lookup returns CDR1 SEHNR and CDR2 FQNEAQ (reference sequence). This CDR3 region has 16 residues. The junction had 10 bases not matched to a gene; V was cut back by 5 bases and J by 4 bases. The DNA for the CDR3 is TGTGCCAGCAGCGCCCCGGAGGGGGCGGGTAATGAAAAACTGTTTTTT. This translates into CASSAPEGAGNEKLFF.

The chain carries TRBV29-1 and TRBJ2-7; D perhaps matches TRBD2 (5 bases). Germline V gene sequence: CDR1 SQVTM, CDR2 ANQGSEA. This CDR3 spans 13 amino acids. The V gene lost 5 bases and the J gene lost 2 bases, with 13 bases spanning the gap. CDR3 in amino acids: CSVKSEGAYEQYF. The CDR3, as DNA: TGCAGCGTTAAGTCAGAGGGCGCCTACGAGCAGTACTTC.

The gene calls are TRBV5-1 and TRBJ2-1; 8 nucleotides line up with TRBD2. J gave up 10 bases and V 5 bases, and 11 bases lay outside the gene matches. The CDR3 has 14 residues. Germline CDR1 reads SGHRS; CDR2 reads YFSETQ. CDR3 DNA: TGCGCCAGCAGAGCTCAGCGGGAGCGAGAAGAGCAGTTCTTC. It is translated as CASRAQREREEQFF.

This clone was observed a few times. The chain couples TRBV11-3 to TRBJ2-5; TRBD2 matches at 8 bases. This CDR3 region has 15 residues. Germline trimming cut 8 bases from V and 0 bases from J; bases unmatched to any gene: 8. From germline, CDR1 is SGHNT and CDR2 YENEEA. The CDR3 nucleotides are TGTGCCAGCGTTGACGGCGGGAGGTACCAAGAGACCCAGTACTTC. Protein sequence: CASVDGGRYQETQYF. Combining the CDR3 with reference TRBV11-3 and TRBJ2-5 gives the whole variable domain EAGVVQSPRYKIIEKKQPVAFWCNPISGHNTLYWYLQNLGQGPELLIRYENEEAVDDSQLPKDRFSAERLKGVDSTLKIQPAELGDSAVYLCASVDGGRYQETQYFGPGTRLLVL.

The rearrangement uses TRBV6-6 and TRBJ1-1, with a possible D match to TRBD1 (5 bases). Germline loops: CDR1 MNHNY, CDR2 SVGAGI (reference sequence). The CDR3 totals 15 residues. V lost 3 bases to trimming and J lost 6 bases, with 17 bases between them. The CDR3 region has the DNA TGTGCCAGCAGTTATTTACAGGCCCTCGAACCTGAAGCTTTCTTT. Protein product: CASSYLQALEPEAFF.

This clone was observed a single time. The rearrangement uses TRBV11-3 and TRBJ2-7; 14 bases are a match to TRBD2. The length of the CDR3 is 18 residues. The germline CDR1 and CDR2 sequences are SGHNT and YENEEA. Trimming took 5 bases from V and 5 from J; bases not matched to a gene: 14. The CDR3 sequence is CASSPRDGGTSGSDEQYF. CDR3 DNA sequence: TGTGCCAGCAGCCCCCGGGACGGAGGGACTAGCGGGAGCGACGAGCAGTACTTC. Combining the CDR3 with reference TRBV11-3 and TRBJ2-7 gives the whole variable domain EAGVVQSPRYKIIEKKQPVAFWCNPISGHNTLYWYLQNLGQGPELLIRYENEEAVDDSQLPKDRFSAERLKGVDSTLKIQPAELGDSAVYLCASSPRDGGTSGSDEQYFGPGTRLTVT.

This clone came up a few times. J is TRBJ2-7 and V is TRBV11-3; D perhaps matches TRBD2 (6 bases). Trimming shortened V by 3 bases and J by 0 bases, and 9 bases separated the two germline ends. CDR1 SGHNT and CDR2 YENEEA come from the germline V gene. This CDR3 has 14 residues. The CDR3 DNA is TGTGCCAGCAGCTTTGGGGGAGGCTCCTACGAGCAGTACTTC. It codes for CASSFGGGSYEQYF.

The V gene is TRBV7-9, the J gene TRBJ2-5, with a possible D match to TRBD2 (6 bases). Trimming pared 8 bases from V and 5 bases from J, leaving 12 bases between. Germline CDR1 is SEHNR and CDR2 is FQNEAQ (reference sequence). This CDR3 region has 12 residues. The CDR3 sequence is CASAASVETQYF. CDR3 bases: TGTGCCAGCGCTGCTAGCGTTGAGACCCAGTACTTC. The full variable domain, completed using reference TRBV7-9 and TRBJ2-5, is DTGVSQNPRHKITKRGQNVTFRCDPISEHNRLYWYRQTLGQGPEFLTYFQNEAQLEKSRLLSDRFSAERPKGSFSTLEIQRTEQGDSAMYLCASAASVETQYFGPGTRLLVL.

The rearrangement links TRBV15 to TRBJ2-1; D is perhaps TRBD1 (5 bases). The CDR3 length is 15 residues. The germline V gene encodes CDR1 LNHNV and CDR2 YYDKDF (reference sequence). V was pared by 1 base and J by 5 bases, with 12 bases between. The CDR3 region is CATSRVVDSDNEQFF. In DNA, the CDR3 is TGTGCCACCAGCAGAGTGGTTGACAGCGACAATGAGCAGTTCTTC.

The CDR3 here is CASSAGLAEQETQYF. The CDR3 coding sequence is TGTGCCAGCAGCGCGGGACTAGCGGAGCAAGAGACCCAGTACTTC. J is TRBJ2-5 and V is TRBV9; 11 bases map to TRBD2. CDR3 length: 15 residues. Germline trimming cut 3 bases from V and 2 bases from J; bases unmatched to any gene: 3. Germline-derived CDR1 and CDR2 are SGDLS and YYNGEE.

The chain combines TRBV7-9 with TRBJ1-4; no clear D gene. Germline V CDR1 and CDR2: SEHNR, FQNEAQ (reference sequence). The CDR3 has 16 amino acids. The V end was cut by 5 bases, the J end by 0 bases, with 13 bases between. The CDR3 coding sequence is TGTGCCAGCAGCCTCATATACAGAGCAACTAATGAAAAACTGTTTTTT. This gives the protein CASSLIYRATNEKLFF.

The rearrangement links TRBV7-9 to TRBJ2-5, with 7 bases aligning to TRBD2. Per germline, CDR1 SEHNR and CDR2 FQNEAQ (reference sequence). J lost 2 bases, V lost 2 bases, and 8 bases had no gene match. This CDR3 contains 16 residues. This CDR3 reads CASSLSPREVQETQYF. Written as DNA, the CDR3 is TGTGCCAGCAGCTTATCCCCACGGGAGGTTCAAGAGACCCAGTACTTC.

The J gene is TRBJ2-7, the V gene TRBV25-1; no definite D call. Looked up from germline, CDR1 is MGHDK and CDR2 is SYGVNS. The CDR3 length is 11 residues. Trimming pared 1 base from V and 2 bases from J, leaving 0 bases between. The CDR3 nucleotides are TGTGCCAGCAGTGAATCCTACGAGCAGTACTTC. Its protein product is CASSESYEQYF.

The rearrangement uses TRBV2 and TRBJ2-1; 9 nucleotides match TRBD2. V lost 6 bases to trimming and J lost 2 bases; unmatched junction nucleotides: 5. Germline CDR1 is SNHLY and CDR2 is FYNNEI. CDR3 length: 15 amino acids. The CDR3 reads CASSLLAGPYNEQFF. The CDR3 DNA reads TGTGCCAGCAGCCTTCTAGCGGGGCCCTACAATGAGCAGTTCTTC. Looking up the rest from reference TRBV2 and TRBJ2-1 gives the full variable domain: EPEVTQTPSHQVTQMGQEVILRCVPISNHLYFYWYRQILGQKVEFLVSFYNNEISEKSEIFDDQFSVERPDGSNFTLKIRSTKLEDSAMYFCASSLLAGPYNEQFFGPGTRLTVL.

In this sample, this clone turned up a few times. J is TRBJ2-2 and V is TRBV7-9; possibly TRBD1 for D (6 bases). Trimming shortened V by 2 bases and J by 4 bases, and 11 bases separated the two germline ends. Per germline, CDR1 SEHNR and CDR2 FQNEAQ (reference sequence). The CDR3 has 15 residues. In nucleotides, the CDR3 is TGTGCCAGCAGCTTATTTACAGGGTTCACCGGGGAGCTGTTTTTT. It encodes CASSLFTGFTGELFF.

This clone was recorded a few times. The chain links TRBV11-1 to TRBJ2-7, with unresolved D. The CDR3 extends over 11 amino acids. Trimming cost V 0 bases and J 4 bases, with 1 base left between them. CDR1 and CDR2 (germline): SGHAT, FQDESV (reference sequence). The CDR3 sequence is CASSLAYEQYF. CDR3 DNA: TGTGCCAGCAGCTTAGCTTACGAGCAGTACTTC.

The rearrangement uses TRBV30 and TRBJ1-6; D may be TRBD1 (5 bases). Trimming removed 3 bases from V and 6 bases from J, with 9 bases in between. CDR1 and CDR2 from the germline V gene are GTSNPN and SVGIG (reference sequence). The CDR3 extends over 13 amino acids. The CDR3 reads CAWSGGPNSPLHF. The CDR3 coding sequence is TGTGCCTGGAGCGGGGGACCTAATTCACCCCTCCACTTT.